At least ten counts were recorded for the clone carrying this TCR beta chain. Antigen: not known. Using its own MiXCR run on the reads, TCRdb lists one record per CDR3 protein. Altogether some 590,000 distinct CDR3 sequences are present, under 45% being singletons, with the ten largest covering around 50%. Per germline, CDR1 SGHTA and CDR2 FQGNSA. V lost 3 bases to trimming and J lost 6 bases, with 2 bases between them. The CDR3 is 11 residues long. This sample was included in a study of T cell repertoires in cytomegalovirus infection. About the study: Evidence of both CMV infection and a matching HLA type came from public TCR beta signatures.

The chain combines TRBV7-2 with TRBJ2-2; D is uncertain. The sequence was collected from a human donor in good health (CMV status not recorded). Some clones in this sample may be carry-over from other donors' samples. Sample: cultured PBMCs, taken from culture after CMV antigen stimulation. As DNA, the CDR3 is TGTGCCAGCAGCTTTCCCGGGGAGCTGTTTTTT. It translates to CASSFPGELFF. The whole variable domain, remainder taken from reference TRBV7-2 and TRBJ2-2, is GAGVSQSPSNKVTEKGKDVELRCDPISGHTALYWYRQSLGQGLEFLIYFQGNSAPDKSGLPSDRFSAERTGGSVSTLTIQRTQQEDSAVYLCASSFPGELFFGEGSRLTVL.